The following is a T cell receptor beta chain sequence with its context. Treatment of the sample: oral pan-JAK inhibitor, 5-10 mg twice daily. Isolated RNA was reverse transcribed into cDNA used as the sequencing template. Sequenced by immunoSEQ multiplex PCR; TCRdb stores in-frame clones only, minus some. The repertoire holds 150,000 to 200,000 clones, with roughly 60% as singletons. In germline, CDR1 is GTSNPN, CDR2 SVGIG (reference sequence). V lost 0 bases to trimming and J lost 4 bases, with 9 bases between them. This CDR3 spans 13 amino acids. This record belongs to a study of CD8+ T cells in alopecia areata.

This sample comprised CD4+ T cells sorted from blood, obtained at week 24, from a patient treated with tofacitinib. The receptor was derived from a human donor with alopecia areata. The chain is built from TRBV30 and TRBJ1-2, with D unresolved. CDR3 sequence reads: CAWSVTVTYGYTF. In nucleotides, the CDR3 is TGTGCCTGGAGTGTAACAGTAACCTATGGCTACACCTTC.